These 13 T cell receptor beta chains originate from one sample sequenced in a study of human T cells and chemical hapten exposure. TCRdb re-derived calls from the RACE reads in MiXCR, one entry per CDR3 protein. The profile shows approximately 340,000 distinct CDR3 sequences, about 7% of them singletons. Time point defined: patch test 1, 2 weeks after DPC sensitization. Specified treatment: therapeutic diphenylcyclopropenone sensitization with weekly scalp DPC. The sequencing used whole blood, collected in connection with sensitization to the hapten diphenylcyclopropenone (DPC). These receptors were obtained from a woman aged 18-30 years with alopecia areata. Some clones in this sample may be carry-over from other donors' samples.

In this sample, this clonotype turned up many times. In this CDR3 the conserved last residue, phenylalanine or tryptophan, is missing, so a read error is likely. It is unclear where the CDR3 begins or ends on the DNA, so no DNA is shown, and the CDR3 is as TCRdb lists it. The chain joins TRBV12-3 or TRBV12-4 to TRBJ2-7; the table's D call TRBD1 went unverified against the DNA. With termini counted, the CDR3 has 10 amino acids. CDR3 region: CASNNWTADE.

In regard to this clonotype: A clone one base away is much larger, so this may be a read error. V usage is TRBV7-9 and J usage is TRBJ1-5; D unclear. Trimming removed 5 bases at V and 3 bases at J, with 8 bases between. The length of the CDR3 is 13 residues. Looked up from germline, CDR1 is SEHNR and CDR2 is FQNEAQ (reference sequence). In nucleotides, the CDR3 is TGTGCCAGCAGCCCCGGAATCAATCAGCCCCAGCATTTT. Translating gives CASSPGINQPQHF.

This clonotype appeared many times. J is TRBJ2-1 and V is TRBV7-9; weak D call: TRBD2 (5 bases). Germline-derived CDR1 and CDR2 are SEHNR and FQNEAQ (reference sequence). The CDR3 loop spans 12 amino acids. Trimming cost V 2 bases and J 9 bases, with 8 bases left between them. CDR3 region: CASSLRGIEQFF. DNA of the CDR3: TGTGCCAGCAGCTTAAGAGGGATTGAGCAGTTCTTC. Full variable domain (missing parts from reference TRBV7-9 and TRBJ2-1): DTGVSQNPRHKITKRGQNVTFRCDPISEHNRLYWYRQTLGQGPEFLTYFQNEAQLEKSRLLSDRFSAERPKGSFSTLEIQRTEQGDSAMYLCASSLRGIEQFFGPGTRLTVL.

This clonotype has a handful of counts. This chain links TRBV6-2 or TRBV6-3 with TRBJ1-6, with TRBD1 matching 8 bases. The CDR3 extends over 16 amino acids. Trimming cost V 6 bases and J 7 bases; bases outside gene matches: 11. In germline, CDR1 is MNHEY, CDR2 SVGEGT. The CDR3 coding sequence is TGTGCCAGCAGGACATGGACAGGGAGCCTGAATTCACCCCTCCACTTT. Amino acid sequence: CASRTWTGSLNSPLHF.

This clonotype was seen ten or more times. V is TRBV11-1 and J is TRBJ1-1, with TRBD1 matching over 7 bases. The trim removed 4 bases at V and 8 bases at J, leaving 10 bases unmatched. The CDR3 spans 14 residues. Germline values: CDR1 SGHAT, CDR2 FQDESV (reference sequence). The DNA for the CDR3 is TGTGCCAGCAGCTCAGAGAGGGACAGTACAGAAGCTTTCTTT. Its protein is CASSSERDSTEAFF.

This clonotype occurred a few times. This sequence joins TRBV11-2 and TRBJ1-1; D unresolved. Germline V gives CDR1 SGHAT, CDR2 FQNNGV. CDR3 length: 14 amino acids. With 1 base removed from V and 5 bases from J, the gap between germline ends came to 11 bases. CDR3 protein: CASSLGVPTTEAFF. The CDR3 nucleotides read TGTGCCAGCAGCTTAGGAGTCCCGACGACTGAAGCTTTCTTT.

This clonotype has a handful of counts. The V call is TRBV10-3, the J call TRBJ2-7, with 10 bases fitting TRBD2. Germline assignment: CDR1 ENHRY and CDR2 SYGVKD. The CDR3 is 14 amino acids. Trimming at V came to 3 bases and at J to 6 bases, leaving 5 bases not matched to a gene. CDR3 DNA: TGTGCCATCAGTGAAGCGGGGGGGACGAGCGAGCAGTACTTC. It is translated as CAISEAGGTSEQYF.

The chain joins TRBV5-1 to TRBJ1-4, with 12 bases matching TRBD1. Trimming cost V 3 bases and J 7 bases; bases outside gene matches: 4. The CDR3 consists of 15 residues. Germline V CDR1 and CDR2: SGHRS, YFSETQ. The CDR3 protein is CASSWGQGASEKLFF. The CDR3 DNA follows: TGCGCCAGCAGCTGGGGACAGGGGGCGAGTGAAAAACTGTTTTTT.

This clonotype was picked up a small number of times. The V call is TRBV6-1, the J call TRBJ2-6; D remains ambiguous. The CDR3 extends over 18 amino acids. The germline V gene has CDR1 MNHNS and CDR2 SASEGT. The V end was cut by 4 bases, the J end by 0 bases, with 16 bases between. The CDR3 DNA sequence: TGTGCCAGCAGTGGACGGAACTTGTATTACTCTGGGGCCAACGTCCTGACTTTC. This encodes CASSGRNLYYSGANVLTF.

The table lists this clonotype with many counts. The chain links TRBV20-1 to TRBJ2-7; no firm D call. The CDR3 has 14 residues. Trimming stripped 3 bases from V and 3 bases from J, with 15 bases between. Germline loops: CDR1 DFQATT, CDR2 SNEGSKA (reference sequence). In DNA, the CDR3 is TGCAGTGCTAGCTCGGCGAAAGGAAACTACGAGCAGTACTTC. Its translation: CSASSAKGNYEQYF.

The sample holds many counts of this clonotype. This chain connects TRBV2 to TRBJ2-2; no reliable D call. V was clipped by 4 bases and J by 8 bases, with 17 bases between them. Germline CDR1 SNHLY, CDR2 FYNNEI. The CDR3 has 15 amino acids. The CDR3 sequence is CASSVEGPHGGELFF. The CDR3 DNA sequence: TGTGCCAGCAGTGTCGAAGGCCCTCACGGGGGGGAGCTGTTTTTT.

In its sample, this clonotype was seen a few times. The chain employs TRBV6-4 and TRBJ2-7; D is unresolved. The germline V gene has CDR1 MRHNA and CDR2 SNTAGT. V gave up 0 bases and J gave up 4 bases, with 13 bases separating them. The CDR3 is made up of 15 amino acids. As DNA, the CDR3 is TGTGCCAGCAGTGACTCTCAATATTTACGGTACGAGCAGTACTTC. Translating it yields CASSDSQYLRYEQYF.

In this sample, this clonotype turned up many times. The V and J genes are TRBV10-3 and TRBJ2-1, with D uncertain. This CDR3 contains 14 residues. Trimming left V 6 bases short and J 9 bases short, with 18 bases between. CDR1 ENHRY and CDR2 SYGVKD come from the germline V gene. The CDR3 DNA is TGTGCCATCAGGGCAAGCGTGCGGTCCAGTGAGCAGTTCTTC. Its protein is CAIRASVRSSEQFF.